This TCR beta chain was captured in a study of cytomegalovirus exposure and HLA in healthy donors. Study findings and constraints: As confirmed in vitro, a few CMV-associated chains were specific for CMV antigens. Reports showed the classifier diagnosing cytomegalovirus status with high specificity and sensitivity. Among TCR beta chains, those listed as cytomegalovirus-associated numbered under 200.

The donors were in the roughly 120-subject validation cohort; that cohort was separate from the approximately 700-subject first cohort. Worth noting for this clone: The antigen is undetermined.

Sequencing was performed with immunoSEQ multiplex PCR; in TCRdb, only in-frame clones are kept and a portion is missing. This table holds under 150,000 clones, roughly nine tenths found once. The sequencing input was PBMCs. This TCR was sampled from a man in his late teens or twenties in good health and CMV-seronegative.

The CDR3 nucleotides are TGTGCCAGCAGTTATGACGATTATCCGGGCGAGCAGTACTTC. Residues: CASSYDDYPGEQYF. The V call is TRBV6-5, the J call TRBJ2-7; D is ambiguous. Germline CDR1 and CDR2: MNHEY and SVGAGI. Deletions cut 3 bases from V and 6 bases from J, with 15 bases between. The CDR3 is made up of 14 amino acids.